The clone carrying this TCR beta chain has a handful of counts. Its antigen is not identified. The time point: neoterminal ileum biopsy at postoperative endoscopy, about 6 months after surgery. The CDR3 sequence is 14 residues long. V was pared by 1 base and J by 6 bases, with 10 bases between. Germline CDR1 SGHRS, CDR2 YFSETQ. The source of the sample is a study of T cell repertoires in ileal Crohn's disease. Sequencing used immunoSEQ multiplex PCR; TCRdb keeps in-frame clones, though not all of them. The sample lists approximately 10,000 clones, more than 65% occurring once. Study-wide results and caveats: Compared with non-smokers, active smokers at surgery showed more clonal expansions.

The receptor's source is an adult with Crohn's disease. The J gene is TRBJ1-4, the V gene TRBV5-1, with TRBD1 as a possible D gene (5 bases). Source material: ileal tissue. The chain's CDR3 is CASSLSRGDEKLFF. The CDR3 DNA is TGCGCCAGCAGCTTGAGTCGGGGGGATGAAAAACTGTTTTTT.